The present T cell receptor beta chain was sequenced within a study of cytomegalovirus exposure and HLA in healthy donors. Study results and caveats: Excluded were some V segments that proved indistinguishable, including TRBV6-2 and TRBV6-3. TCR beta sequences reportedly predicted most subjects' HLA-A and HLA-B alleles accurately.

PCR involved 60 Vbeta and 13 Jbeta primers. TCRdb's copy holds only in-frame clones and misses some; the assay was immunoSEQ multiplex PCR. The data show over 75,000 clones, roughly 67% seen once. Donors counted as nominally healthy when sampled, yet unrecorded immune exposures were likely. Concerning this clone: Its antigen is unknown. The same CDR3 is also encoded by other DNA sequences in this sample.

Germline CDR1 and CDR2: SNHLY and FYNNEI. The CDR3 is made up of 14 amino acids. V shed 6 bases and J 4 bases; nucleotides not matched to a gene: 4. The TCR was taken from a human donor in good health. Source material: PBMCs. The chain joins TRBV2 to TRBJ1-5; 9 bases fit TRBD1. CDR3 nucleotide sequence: TGTGCCAGCAGCGTGGACAGGGGAAATCAGCCCCAGCATTTT. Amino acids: CASSVDRGNQPQHF.